This T cell receptor beta chain comes out of a study of brain T cells in children with intractable seizures. Sequenced by immunoSEQ multiplex PCR; TCRdb stores in-frame clones only, minus some. The sample has some 62,000 clones, more than 95% seen once; the top ten hold more than 0.35%. This CDR3 is built from 14 residues. Germline CDR1 and CDR2: SGHNT and YYREEE (reference sequence). The junction had 11 bases not matched to a gene; V was cut back by 4 bases and J by 10 bases. This receptor was taken from a boy under two years old with focal cortical dysplasia and intractable seizures. Source: peripheral blood, taken at surgery. The J gene is TRBJ1-1, the V gene TRBV5-4, with TRBD1 matching 9 bases. CDR3 protein: CASSPGGQGGLAFF. CDR3 coding DNA: TGTGCCAGCAGCCCCGGGGGACAGGGAGGGTTAGCTTTCTTT.